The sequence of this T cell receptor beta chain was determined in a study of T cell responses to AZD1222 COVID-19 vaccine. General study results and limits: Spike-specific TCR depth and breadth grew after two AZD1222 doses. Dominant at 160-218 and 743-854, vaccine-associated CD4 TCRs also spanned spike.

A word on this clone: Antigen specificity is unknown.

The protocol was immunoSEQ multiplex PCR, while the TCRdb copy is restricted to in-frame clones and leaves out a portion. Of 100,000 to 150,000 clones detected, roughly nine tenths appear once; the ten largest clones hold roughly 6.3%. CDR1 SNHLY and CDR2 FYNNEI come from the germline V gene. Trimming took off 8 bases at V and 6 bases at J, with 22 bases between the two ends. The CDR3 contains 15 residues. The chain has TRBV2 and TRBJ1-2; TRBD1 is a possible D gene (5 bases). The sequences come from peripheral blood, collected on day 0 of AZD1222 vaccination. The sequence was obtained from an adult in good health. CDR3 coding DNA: TGTGCCAGCGGGATATGGGCAGGGACCGTCGATGGCTACACCTTC. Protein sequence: CASGIWAGTVDGYTF.